This record concerns one T cell receptor beta chain sequence. This clonotype was seen repeatedly, ten times or more. This receptor's antigen is unknown. It has no much larger one-base neighbor in the sample; base qualities were not kept. This sample stems from a study of regulatory T cells in long-lasting Graves disease (dated by TCRdb to about 2021). About the investigation overall: Persistent Graves' disease was defined as antithyroid drug treatment for over 5 years with persistently positive TSH receptor autoantibodies. Persistent Graves' disease patients were compared with newly diagnosed Graves' disease patients by peripheral blood TCR sequencing and RNA sequencing. The study was registered as a clinical trial and conducted in China. A total of around 35 samples underwent TCR sequencing, from roughly 13 patients with persistent Graves' disease and approximately 20 patients with newly diagnosed Graves' disease. Persistent Graves' disease patients in the clinical cohort had taken antithyroid drugs for approximately 9.5 years on average. Broader findings and caveats from the paper: Peripheral blood alone was examined, since thyroid tissue, which constituted the primary lesion, could not be accessed. As a limitation, the authors acknowledged that the small sample size may reduce accuracy. TRBV28, TRBJ1-2 and TRBJ2-5 were preferentially used in persistent disease, while TRBV20-1 and TRBJ2-1 were favored in newly diagnosed disease. Compared with newly diagnosed patients, persistent Graves' disease patients had lower TCR Shannon entropy and fewer highly expanded clones, which suggests clonal expansion. A larger number of public clonotypes was shared among persistent patients (approximately 3,000) than among newly diagnosed patients (roughly 930). Sequencing and analysis were limited to the TCR beta chain.

From its cysteine to its phenylalanine, the CDR3 spans 17 amino acids. Just CDR3 DNA is preserved here, 51 bases in frame from base 1. V has 7 bases trimmed and J has 3 bases trimmed; junction bases matching no gene number 12. The germline V gene yields LGHNT for CDR1 and FRNRAP for CDR2. To prepare the library, multiplex PCR was applied. Sequencing was performed on an Illumina HiSeq 4000. CDR3 regions were amplified by Arm-PCR with iRepertoire HTBI primers to construct TCR beta libraries. Before sequencing, the PCR products went through gel purification. On the authors' methods: Gene usage analysis of CDR3 amino acid clonotypes relied on the approximately 60 TRBV and over 13 TRBJ segments identified across samples. COPE and FqMerger were used to merge the filtered high-quality paired reads into contigs. BLAST was used to align contigs to the IMGT TRBV, TRBD and TRBJ reference genes, and CDR3 was defined following IMGT. Clonotypes above 0.1% frequency were classified as highly expanded clones. Shannon entropy was used to measure repertoire diversity, and the Gini coefficient was used to measure V-J evenness. A clonotype was considered public if more than one individual shared it. The raw public reads went through TCRdb reprocessing: fastp at Q25, MiXCR clone calling, in-frame beta chains kept. All rows with the same CDR3 protein become a single entry with the most common DNA and genes. For this entry, the V and J calls and clone size follow TCRdb and not the study's own pipeline. The sample records about 400,000 distinct CDR3 sequences, roughly 20% of which are singletons. About a fifth of the sample lies in the top ten.

The time point label, read with the paper, signifies: persistent/refractory GD, antithyroid drugs over 5 years with positive TRAb. RNA was extracted from PBMCs in TRIzol for both TCR sequencing and RNA sequencing. The diagnosis of Graves' disease followed American Thyroid Association guidelines. Recruitment of patients was carried out at an endocrinology department in Xi'an, China. From each patient, about 8.9 milliliters of peripheral blood was collected into an EDTA anticoagulant tube. Ficoll Paque Plus density gradient separation was used to isolate PBMCs, and no further T cell sorting was done. An Agilent 2100 Bioanalyzer and agarose gel were used to assess RNA quality, and a NanoDrop 2000 was used to measure RNA concentration.

The chain uses TRBV12-5 and TRBJ1-5, with 10 junctional bases fitting TRBD1. The TCR comes from a female donor with Graves disease. The sample in question was peripheral blood mononuclear cells (PBMCs), obtained when the disease was refractory, from a patient treated with antithyroid drugs. The CDR3 has the sequence CASDLAVDRGINQPQHF. The sequenced DNA is TGTGCTAGTGACCTTGCGGTGGACAGGGGGATCAATCAGCCCCAGCATTTT.